The T cell receptor (beta chain) under discussion was sequenced for a study of blood T cell repertoires in COVID-19. Study context: Researchers got acute and convalescent COVID-19 samples from the United States, Italy and Spain.

Some clones are missing from TCRdb's copy, which holds only in-frame ones; the method was immunoSEQ multiplex PCR. The sample has tens of thousands of clones; approximately 92% are singletons. Germline assignment: CDR1 SQVTM and CDR2 ANQGSEA. V was cut by 6 bases and J by 15 bases, with 16 bases left in between. The CDR3 is 10 residues long. The origin of this receptor is a man between 60 and 75 years old with active COVID-19. Sample: peripheral blood. The V and J genes are TRBV29-1 and TRBJ2-3, with D possibly TRBD2 on 5 matching bases. The CDR3 DNA reads TGCAGCGTCGCCGCGGGTCAAGAATATTTT. Translation: CSVAAGQEYF.